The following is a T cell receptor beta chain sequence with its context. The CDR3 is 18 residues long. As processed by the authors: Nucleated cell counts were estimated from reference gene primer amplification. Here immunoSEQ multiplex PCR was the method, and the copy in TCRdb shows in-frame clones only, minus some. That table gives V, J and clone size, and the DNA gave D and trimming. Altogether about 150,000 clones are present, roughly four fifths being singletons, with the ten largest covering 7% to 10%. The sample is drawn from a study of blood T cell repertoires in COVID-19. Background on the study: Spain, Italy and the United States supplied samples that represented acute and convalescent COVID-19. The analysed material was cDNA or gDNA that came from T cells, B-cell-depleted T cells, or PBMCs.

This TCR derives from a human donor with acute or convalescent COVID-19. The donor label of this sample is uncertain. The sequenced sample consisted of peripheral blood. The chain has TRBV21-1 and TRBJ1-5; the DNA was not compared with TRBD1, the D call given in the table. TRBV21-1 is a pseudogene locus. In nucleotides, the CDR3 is TGTGCCAGCAGCACTGCCGAGACACTTAATTATAGCAATCAGCCCCAGCATTTT. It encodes CASSTAETLNYSNQPQHF.